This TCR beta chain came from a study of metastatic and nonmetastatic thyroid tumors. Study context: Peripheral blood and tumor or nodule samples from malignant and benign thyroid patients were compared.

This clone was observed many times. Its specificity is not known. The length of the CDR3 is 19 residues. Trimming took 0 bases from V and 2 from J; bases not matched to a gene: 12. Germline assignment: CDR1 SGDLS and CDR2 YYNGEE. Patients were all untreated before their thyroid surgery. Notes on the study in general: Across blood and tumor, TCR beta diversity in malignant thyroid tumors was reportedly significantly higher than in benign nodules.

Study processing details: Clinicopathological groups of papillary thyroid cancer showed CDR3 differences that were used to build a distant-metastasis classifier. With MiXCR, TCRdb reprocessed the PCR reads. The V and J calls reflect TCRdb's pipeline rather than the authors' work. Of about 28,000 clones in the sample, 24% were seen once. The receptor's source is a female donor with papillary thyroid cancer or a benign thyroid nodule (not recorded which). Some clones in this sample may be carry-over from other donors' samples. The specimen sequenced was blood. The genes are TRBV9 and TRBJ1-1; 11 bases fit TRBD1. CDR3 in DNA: TGTGCCAGCAGCGTAGGGAGCGGGGACAGGGGGAATGGCAACACTGAAGCTTTCTTT. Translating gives CASSVGSGDRGNGNTEAFF.